This T cell receptor beta chain comes out of a study of control samples from healthy donors and cancer patients. In this sample, this clone turned up once. The CDR3 sequence is 15 residues long. Losses at the gene ends were 0 bases for V and 4 bases for J; bases not matched to a gene: 2. Germline V gene sequence: CDR1 MNHEY, CDR2 SVGAGI. Clones were sequenced by immunoSEQ multiplex PCR, and TCRdb holds only the in-frame ones, with some missing. The sample holds 100,000 to 120,000 clones, approximately 88% seen once. Sequencing input: PBMCs. This TCR derives from a woman aged 60-70 years with lung cancer. V gene TRBV6-5 combines with J gene TRBJ2-3, with TRBD2 matching over 9 bases. The CDR3 DNA is TGTGCCAGCAGTTACTCAGCGGGAGGTGCAGATACGCAGTATTTT. Its translation: CASSYSAGGADTQYF.